Below are 19 T cell receptor beta chains sequenced from a single sample in a study of T cells in Graves' hyperthyroidism and ophthalmopathy. RNA transcripts yielded amplified TCR beta CDR3 regions. In the first-round RT-PCR of the TCR CDR3, the HTBI primer set was used. Each CDR3 protein is one row after TCRdb ran MiXCR on the multiplex PCR reads. The sample lists some 620,000 distinct CDR3 sequences; roughly 15% were seen once. The specimen sequenced was blood. The receptors derive from a woman in her twenties or thirties with Graves' hyperthyroidism.

A note on this clonotype: The missing conserved phenylalanine or tryptophan at the end of this CDR3 makes a read error likely. The genes are TRBV7-3 and TRBJ2-7; no clear D gene. Germline lookup yields CDR1 SGHTA and CDR2 FQGTGA. The CDR3 totals 13 residues. The CDR3 nucleotides read TGCGCCAGCAGCCAAGAAAGATCCTACGAGCAGTACTTG. It codes for CASSQERSYEQYL.

The genes are TRBV28 and TRBJ2-7; 10 bases fit TRBD1. With V trimmed by 5 bases and J by 3 bases, 10 bases remained unmatched. This CDR3 is built from 16 residues. CDR1 MDHEN and CDR2 SYDVKM come from the germline V gene. CDR3 coding DNA: TGTGCCAGCAGTGGGGCTGGGACAGGGGTCCGCTACGAGCAGTACTTC. Amino acids: CASSGAGTGVRYEQYF.

At least ten counts were recorded for this clonotype. The V gene is TRBV12-3 or TRBV12-4, the J gene TRBJ2-3, with D perhaps matching TRBD1 (5 bases). Trimming took 6 bases from V and 7 from J, leaving 17 bases between them. The CDR3 has 14 residues. The CDR3 spells CASSKHTGRYTQYF. For the CDR3, the DNA is TGTGCCAGCAGCAAGCATACAGGCAGATATACGCAGTATTTT.

The chain combines TRBV18 with TRBJ2-2, with 8 positions matching TRBD1. V shed 3 bases and J 6 bases; nucleotides not matched to a gene: 12. Germline V gives CDR1 KGHSH, CDR2 LQKENI. The CDR3 consists of 17 residues. CDR3 residues: CASSPDGQGRYAGELFF. The DNA of the CDR3 is TGTGCCAGCTCACCCGACGGACAGGGAAGGTACGCCGGGGAGCTGTTTTTT.

This chain connects TRBV29-1 to TRBJ2-7; D is unclear. From germline, CDR1 is SQVTM and CDR2 ANQGSEA. This CDR3 comprises 12 residues. V was pared by 4 bases and J by 0 bases, with 7 bases between. The CDR3 here is CSVAGYSYEQYF. CDR3 bases: TGCAGCGTTGCGGGTTACTCCTACGAGCAGTACTTC.

This clonotype was seen a few times. This chain uses TRBV5-1 with TRBJ2-7; perhaps TRBD1 as D (5 bases). Deletions cut 7 bases from V and 0 bases from J, with 11 bases between. This CDR3 region has 13 residues. Germline loops: CDR1 SGHRS, CDR2 YFSETQ. The CDR3 nucleotides are TGCGCCAGCGGTCGACAGAACTCCTACGAGCAGTACTTC. It encodes CASGRQNSYEQYF.

The chain uses TRBV12-3 or TRBV12-4 and TRBJ2-7; 7 nucleotides line up with TRBD2. The CDR3 runs 15 residues. With V trimmed by 6 bases and J by 0 bases, 8 bases remained unmatched. CDR3 nucleotide sequence: TGTGCCAGCAGCCCCGTCCTAGCGGCCTCCTACGAGCAGTACTTC. This translates into CASSPVLAASYEQYF.

In its sample, this clonotype was seen a few times. V and J are TRBV29-1 and TRBJ1-4; D perhaps matches TRBD1 (5 bases). Deletions cut 4 bases from V and 5 bases from J, with 8 bases between. CDR1 SQVTM and CDR2 ANQGSEA come from the germline V gene. The CDR3 extends over 12 amino acids. CDR3 coding DNA: TGCAGCGTTGCAGGGACGAATGAAAAACTGTTTTTT. The encoded protein is CSVAGTNEKLFF.

This clonotype was counted a few times. The rearrangement uses TRBV9 and TRBJ1-6; D call uncertain. The germline CDR1 and CDR2 sequences are SGDLS and YYNGEE. The CDR3 is 16 residues long. The V and J ends lost 3 bases and 6 bases respectively, with 16 bases between them. CDR3 in DNA: TGTGCCAGCAGCGGTCGGGGAGACTCCAGTAATTCACCCCTCCACTTT. This sequence encodes CASSGRGDSSNSPLHF.

At least ten counts were recorded for this clonotype. The chain has TRBV29-1 and TRBJ2-3; 8 bases line up with TRBD2. The CDR3 is 13 residues long. CDR1 is SQVTM and CDR2 is ANQGSEA in the germline V gene. V gave up 6 bases and J gave up 4 bases; unmatched junction bases: 6. The CDR3 DNA reads TGCAGCGTGCGACTAGCGAACGCAGATACGCAGTATTTT. It encodes CSVRLANADTQYF.

This clonotype turned up a few times. The chain links TRBV27 to TRBJ2-7, with 8 bases matching TRBD2. CDR3 length equals 15 residues. Germline assignment: CDR1 MNHEY and CDR2 SMNVEV (reference sequence). With 4 bases clipped from V and 5 bases from J, the junction kept 10 bases outside the gene matches. CDR3 residues: CASSSALAGHDEQYF. The DNA of the CDR3 is TGTGCCAGCAGTTCGGCATTAGCGGGACACGACGAGCAGTACTTC.

This clonotype was recorded at least ten times. This chain uses TRBV11-3 with TRBJ1-3; perhaps TRBD1 as D (6 bases). This CDR3 comprises 14 residues. V shed 5 bases and J shed 4 bases, with 12 bases lying between them. Germline loops: CDR1 SGHNT, CDR2 YENEEA. The CDR3 sequence is CASSTYDRGNTIYF. CDR3 DNA sequence: TGTGCCAGCAGCACCTATGACAGGGGAAACACCATATATTTT.

Only a few counts were recorded for this clonotype. The rearrangement joins TRBV18 to TRBJ1-1; 9 nucleotides align to TRBD1. Germline lookup yields CDR1 KGHSH and CDR2 LQKENI. The CDR3 extends over 15 amino acids. With 4 bases clipped from V and 4 bases from J, the junction kept 7 bases outside the gene matches. CDR3 DNA: TGTGCCAGCTCACTCCGACAGGGGGATAGCACTGAAGCTTTCTTT. Its translation is CASSLRQGDSTEAFF.

V is TRBV28 and J is TRBJ2-7; the match to TRBD2 covers 12 bases. CDR1 and CDR2 (germline): MDHEN, SYDVKM. The CDR3 is 16 residues long. V shed 3 bases and J 5 bases; nucleotides not matched to a gene: 8. Written as DNA, the CDR3 is TGTGCCAGCAGTTTGCTAGCGGGAGGGCCGGTCCACGAGCAGTACTTC. Translation gives CASSLLAGGPVHEQYF.

This clonotype was counted at least ten times. The V gene is TRBV20-1, the J gene TRBJ2-7; possibly TRBD2 for D (6 bases). Germline lookup yields CDR1 DFQATT and CDR2 SNEGSKA (reference sequence). Trimming removed 1 base from V and 1 base from J, with 11 bases in between. CDR3 length: 14 residues. CDR3 in DNA: TGCAGTGCTAGAGTGAGGGACTTATCCTACGAGCAGTACTTC. Residues: CSARVRDLSYEQYF.

This clonotype was counted a few times. The rearrangement joins TRBV10-1 to TRBJ2-3, with D perhaps TRBD2 (6 bases). V lost 1 base to trimming and J lost 4 bases, with 18 bases between them. Per the germline V gene, CDR1 is WNHNN and CDR2 is SYGVQD (reference sequence). The CDR3 length is 17 residues. For the CDR3, the DNA is TGCGCCAGCAGTGAGTACGGCTTAGGGAGGTCGGCAGATACGCAGTATTTT. It translates to CASSEYGLGRSADTQYF.

This clonotype was seen at least ten times. The gene calls are TRBV30 and TRBJ1-1, with unresolved D. Trimming took 7 bases from V and 2 from J, leaving 14 bases between them. The germline V gene has CDR1 GTSNPN and CDR2 SVGIG (reference sequence). The CDR3 is 13 amino acids. DNA of the CDR3: TGTGCCTACATCCCACAGAGAAACACTGAAGCTTTCTTT. This translates into CAYIPQRNTEAFF. The full variable domain, its missing parts supplied by reference TRBV30 and TRBJ1-1, is SQTIHQWPATLVQPVGSPLSLECTVEGTSNPNLYWYRQAAGRGLQLLFYSVGIGQISSEVPQNLSASRPQDRQFILSSKKLLLSDSGFYLCAYIPQRNTEAFFGQGTRLTVV.

The chain recombines TRBV6-1 with TRBJ1-5; D not resolved. V was cut by 6 bases and J by 6 bases, with 18 bases left in between. Germline V lookup: CDR1 MNHNS, CDR2 SASEGT. The CDR3 contains 15 residues. The CDR3 loop reads CASSSGQAAGQPQHF. In nucleotides, the CDR3 is TGTGCCAGCAGCTCGGGCCAGGCGGCCGGTCAGCCCCAGCATTTT.

The chain uses TRBV6-1 and TRBJ1-2; no reliable D call. The CDR3 has 15 residues. Germline V CDR1 and CDR2: MNHNS, SASEGT. The V end lost 6 bases, the J end lost 12 bases, and 26 bases lay between the germline ends. CDR3 loop: CASRPSSYSSPSNTF. The CDR3 DNA reads TGTGCCAGCAGGCCGTCCTCCTACAGTTCTCCTTCGAACACCTTC.